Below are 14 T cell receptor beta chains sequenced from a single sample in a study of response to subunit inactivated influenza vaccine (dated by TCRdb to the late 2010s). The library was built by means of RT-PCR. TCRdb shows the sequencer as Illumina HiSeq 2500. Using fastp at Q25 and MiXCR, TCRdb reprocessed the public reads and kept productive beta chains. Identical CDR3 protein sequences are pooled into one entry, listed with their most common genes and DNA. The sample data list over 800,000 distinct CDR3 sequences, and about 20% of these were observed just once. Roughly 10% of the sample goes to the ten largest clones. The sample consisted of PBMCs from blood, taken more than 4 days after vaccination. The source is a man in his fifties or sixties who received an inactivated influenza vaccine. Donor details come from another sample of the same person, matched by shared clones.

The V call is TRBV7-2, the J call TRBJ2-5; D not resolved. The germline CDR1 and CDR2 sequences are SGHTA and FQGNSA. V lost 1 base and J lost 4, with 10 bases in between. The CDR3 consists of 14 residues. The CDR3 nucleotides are TGTGCCAGCAGCTTAGATCTCGAGCCAGAGACCCAGTACTTC. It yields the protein CASSLDLEPETQYF.

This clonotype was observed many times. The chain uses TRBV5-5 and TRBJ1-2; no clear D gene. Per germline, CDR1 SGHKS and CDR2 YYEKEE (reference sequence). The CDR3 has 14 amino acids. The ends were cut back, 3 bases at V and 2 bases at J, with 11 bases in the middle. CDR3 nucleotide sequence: TGTGCCAGCAGCTCTGGGTTGGGGAACTATGGCTACACCTTC. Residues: CASSSGLGNYGYTF.

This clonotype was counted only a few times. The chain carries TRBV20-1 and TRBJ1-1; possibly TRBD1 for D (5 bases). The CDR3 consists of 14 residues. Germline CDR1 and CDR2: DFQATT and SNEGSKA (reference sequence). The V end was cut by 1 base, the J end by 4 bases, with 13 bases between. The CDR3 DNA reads TGCAGTGCTAGAGTTATCCAGGGCGGCACTGAAGCTTTCTTT. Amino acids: CSARVIQGGTEAFF.

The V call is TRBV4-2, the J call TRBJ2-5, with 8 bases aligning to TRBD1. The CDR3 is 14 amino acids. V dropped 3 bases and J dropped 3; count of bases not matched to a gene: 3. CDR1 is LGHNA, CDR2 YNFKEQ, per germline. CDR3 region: CASSHSGGEETQYF. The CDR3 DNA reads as TGTGCCAGCAGCCACTCAGGGGGCGAAGAGACCCAGTACTTC.

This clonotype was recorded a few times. CDR3 sequence reads: CSARRLTQYEQYF. CDR3 in DNA: TGCAGTGCTCGCCGACTAACCCAATACGAGCAGTACTTC. The genes are TRBV20-1 and TRBJ2-7, with D possibly matching TRBD2 (5 bases). V was clipped by 5 bases and J by 4 bases, with 15 bases between them. There are 13 residues in the CDR3. Germline V lookup: CDR1 DFQATT, CDR2 SNEGSKA (reference sequence).

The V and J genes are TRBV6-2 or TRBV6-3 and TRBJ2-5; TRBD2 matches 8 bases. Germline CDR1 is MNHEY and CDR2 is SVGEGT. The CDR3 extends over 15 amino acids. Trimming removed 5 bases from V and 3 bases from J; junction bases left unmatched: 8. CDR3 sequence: CASSLPGLAKETQYF. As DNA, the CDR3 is TGTGCCAGCAGTCTACCAGGACTAGCTAAAGAGACCCAGTACTTC.

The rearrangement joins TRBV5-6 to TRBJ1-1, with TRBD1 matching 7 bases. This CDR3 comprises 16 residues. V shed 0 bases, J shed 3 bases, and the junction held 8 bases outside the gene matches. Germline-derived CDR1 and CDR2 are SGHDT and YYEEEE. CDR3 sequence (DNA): TGTGCCAGCAGCTTGGTAGGGGATGGGACAGACACTGAAGCTTTCTTT. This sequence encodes CASSLVGDGTDTEAFF.

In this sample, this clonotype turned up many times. The CDR3, as DNA: TGTGCCAGCAGCTTAAGGTTACGGACAGATACGCAGTATTTT. Amino acid sequence: CASSLRLRTDTQYF. The chain couples TRBV11-2 to TRBJ2-3; the D is unclear. CDR1 and CDR2 (germline): SGHAT, FQNNGV. The CDR3 has 14 amino acids. V was pared by 2 bases and J by 3 bases, with 9 bases between.

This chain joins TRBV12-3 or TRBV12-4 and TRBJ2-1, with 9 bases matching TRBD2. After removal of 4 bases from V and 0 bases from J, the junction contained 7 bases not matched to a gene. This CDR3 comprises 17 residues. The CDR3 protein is CASSYQPGLASYNEQFF. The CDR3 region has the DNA TGTGCCAGCAGTTACCAACCGGGACTAGCCTCCTACAATGAGCAGTTCTTC.

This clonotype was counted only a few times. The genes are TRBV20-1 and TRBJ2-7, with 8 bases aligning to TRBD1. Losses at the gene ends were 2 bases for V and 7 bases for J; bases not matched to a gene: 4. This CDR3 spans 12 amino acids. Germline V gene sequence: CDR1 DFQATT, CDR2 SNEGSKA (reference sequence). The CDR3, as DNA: TGCAGTGCTAGACAGGGGGCGAGGGAGCAGTACTTC. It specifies CSARQGAREQYF.

CDR3 sequence reads: CATSSPPGGHPFQETQYF. For the CDR3, the DNA is TGTGCCACCAGCAGTCCTCCGGGGGGACACCCATTCCAAGAGACCCAGTACTTC. This chain joins TRBV15 and TRBJ2-5, with D possibly being TRBD2 (7 bases). The CDR3 loop spans 18 amino acids. CDR1 is LNHNV, CDR2 YYDKDF, per germline (reference sequence). Trimming pared 3 bases from V and 1 base from J, leaving 21 bases between.

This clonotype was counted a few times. Written as DNA, the CDR3 is TGTGCCAGCAGCTTGTCAGCAGGGGGCTCTAACTATGGCTACACCTTC. It yields the protein CASSLSAGGSNYGYTF. The chain has TRBV5-5 and TRBJ1-2; 8 bases fit TRBD1. Trimming took 1 base from V and 0 from J; bases not matched to a gene: 5. The CDR3 length is 16 residues. Germline V gene sequence: CDR1 SGHKS, CDR2 YYEKEE (reference sequence).

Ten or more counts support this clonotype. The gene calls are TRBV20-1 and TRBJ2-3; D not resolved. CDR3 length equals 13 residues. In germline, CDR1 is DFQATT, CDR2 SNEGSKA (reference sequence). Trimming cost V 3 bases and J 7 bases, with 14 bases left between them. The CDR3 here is CSASSIGLNTQYF. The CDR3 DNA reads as TGCAGTGCTAGCTCAATCGGGTTGAATACGCAGTATTTT.

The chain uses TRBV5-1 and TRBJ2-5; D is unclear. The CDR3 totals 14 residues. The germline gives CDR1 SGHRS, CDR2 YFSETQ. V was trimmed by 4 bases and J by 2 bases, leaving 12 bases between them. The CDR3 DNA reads TGCGCCAGCAGCGGCTTGGGGTTACAAGAGACCCAGTACTTC. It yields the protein CASSGLGLQETQYF.